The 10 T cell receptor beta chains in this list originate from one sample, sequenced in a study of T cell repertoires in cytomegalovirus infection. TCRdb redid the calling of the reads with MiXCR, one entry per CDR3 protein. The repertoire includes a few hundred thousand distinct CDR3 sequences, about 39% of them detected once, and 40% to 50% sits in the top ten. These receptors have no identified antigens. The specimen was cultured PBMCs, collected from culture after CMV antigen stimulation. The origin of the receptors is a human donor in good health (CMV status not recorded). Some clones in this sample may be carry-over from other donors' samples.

CDR3 residues: CASSTRPGWADTQYF. CDR3 nucleotide sequence: TGTGCCAGCAGCACCCGCCCAGGCTGGGCAGATACGCAGTATTTT. The V gene is TRBV7-2, the J gene TRBJ2-3, with D unresolved. Trimming left V 5 bases short and J 4 bases short, with 16 bases between. In germline, CDR1 is SGHTA, CDR2 FQGNSA. This CDR3 contains 15 residues.

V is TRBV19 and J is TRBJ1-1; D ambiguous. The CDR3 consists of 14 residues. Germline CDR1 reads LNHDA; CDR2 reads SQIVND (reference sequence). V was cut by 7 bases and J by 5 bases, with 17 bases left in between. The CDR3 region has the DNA TGTGCCAGTACCCCGGGAGGGATGAGGACTGAAGCTTTCTTT. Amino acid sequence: CASTPGGMRTEAFF.

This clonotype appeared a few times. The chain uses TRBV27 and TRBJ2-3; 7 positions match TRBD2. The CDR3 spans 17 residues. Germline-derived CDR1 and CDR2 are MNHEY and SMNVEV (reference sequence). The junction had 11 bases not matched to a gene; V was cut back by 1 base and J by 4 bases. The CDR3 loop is CASSLLAGVSVADTQYF. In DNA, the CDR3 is TGTGCCAGCAGTTTATTGGCGGGAGTGAGTGTGGCAGATACGCAGTATTTT.

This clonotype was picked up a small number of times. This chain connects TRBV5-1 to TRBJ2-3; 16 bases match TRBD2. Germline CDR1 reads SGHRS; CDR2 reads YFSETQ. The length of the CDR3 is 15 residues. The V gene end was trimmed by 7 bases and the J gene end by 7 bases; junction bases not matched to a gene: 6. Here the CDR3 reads CASSGTSGGAHTQYF. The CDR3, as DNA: TGCGCCAGCTCCGGGACTAGCGGGGGGGCACATACGCAGTATTTT.

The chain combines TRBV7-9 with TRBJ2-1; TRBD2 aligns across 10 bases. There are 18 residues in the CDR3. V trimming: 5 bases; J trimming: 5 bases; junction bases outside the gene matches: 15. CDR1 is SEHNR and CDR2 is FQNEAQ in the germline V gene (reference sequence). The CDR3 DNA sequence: TGTGCCAGCAGCCCCTTTTCCGAGCGGGGGGGCCTAAACAATGAGCAGTTCTTC. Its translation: CASSPFSERGGLNNEQFF.

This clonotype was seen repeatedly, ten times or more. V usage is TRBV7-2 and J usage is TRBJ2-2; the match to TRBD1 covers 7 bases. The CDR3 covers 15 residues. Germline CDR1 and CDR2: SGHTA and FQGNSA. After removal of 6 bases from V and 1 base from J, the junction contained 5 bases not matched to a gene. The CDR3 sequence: CASSLRTGNTGELFF. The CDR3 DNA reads TGTGCCAGCAGTCTCAGGACAGGGAACACCGGGGAGCTGTTTTTT. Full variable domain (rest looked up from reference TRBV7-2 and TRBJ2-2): GAGVSQSPSNKVTEKGKDVELRCDPISGHTALYWYRQSLGQGLEFLIYFQGNSAPDKSGLPSDRFSAERTGGSVSTLTIQRTQQEDSAVYLCASSLRTGNTGELFFGEGSRLTVL.

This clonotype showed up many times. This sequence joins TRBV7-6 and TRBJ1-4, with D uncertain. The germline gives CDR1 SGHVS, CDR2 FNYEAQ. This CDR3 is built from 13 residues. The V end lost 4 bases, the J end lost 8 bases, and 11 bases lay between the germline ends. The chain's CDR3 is CASSSRRGEKLFF. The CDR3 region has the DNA TGTGCCAGCAGCTCCCGGCGAGGCGAAAAACTGTTTTTT.

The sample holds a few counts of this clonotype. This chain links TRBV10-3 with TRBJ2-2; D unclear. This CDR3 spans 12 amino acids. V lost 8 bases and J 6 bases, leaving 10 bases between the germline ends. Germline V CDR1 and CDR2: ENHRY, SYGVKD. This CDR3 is CAIGQRPGELFF. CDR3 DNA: TGTGCCATCGGCCAGCGTCCCGGGGAGCTGTTTTTT.

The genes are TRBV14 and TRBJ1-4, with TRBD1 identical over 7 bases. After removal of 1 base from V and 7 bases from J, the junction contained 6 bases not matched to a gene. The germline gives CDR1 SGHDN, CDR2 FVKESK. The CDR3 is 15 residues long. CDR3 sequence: CASSQVKGAVEKLFF. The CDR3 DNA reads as TGTGCCAGCAGCCAAGTAAAGGGGGCGGTTGAAAAACTGTTTTTT.

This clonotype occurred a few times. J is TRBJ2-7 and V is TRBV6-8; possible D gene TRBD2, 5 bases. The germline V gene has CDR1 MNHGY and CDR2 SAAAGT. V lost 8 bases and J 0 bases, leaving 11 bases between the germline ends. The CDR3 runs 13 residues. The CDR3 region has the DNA TGTGCCAGCGGGGAGCGCAGCTCCTACGAGCAGTACTTC. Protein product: CASGERSSYEQYF.